The clone carrying this T cell receptor beta chain was seen just once. TCRdb's table, derived via immunoSEQ multiplex PCR, lists solely in-frame clones and lacks some. The sample includes tens of thousands of clones, 80% to 90% seen only once; the top ten take about 26%. The ends lost 7 bases at V and 6 bases at J; junction bases unmatched: 8. From germline, CDR1 is LNHDA and CDR2 SQIVND (reference sequence). The CDR3 is 14 amino acids. The data originate from a study of blood T cell repertoires in COVID-19. Study information: COVID-19 samples from acute and convalescent phases originated in the United States, Italy and Spain. T cells, B-cell-depleted T cells, or PBMCs supplied cDNA or gDNA.

The receptor was isolated from a man in his fifties or sixties with active or convalescent COVID-19. Specimen: peripheral blood. The chain is built from TRBV19 and TRBJ2-2; 7 bases align to TRBD1. This CDR3 reads CASTARGYPGELFF. The CDR3 DNA sequence: TGTGCCAGTACCGCCAGGGGGTACCCCGGGGAGCTGTTTTTT.